The rows below give T cell receptor beta chains drawn from one sample of a study of metastatic and nonmetastatic thyroid tumors. TCRdb called clones again from the PCR reads with MiXCR. The table includes under 95,000 clones, about 13% detected once. Sequenced input: blood. The receptors derive from a female donor with papillary thyroid cancer or a benign thyroid nodule (not recorded which). Some clones in this sample may be carry-over from other donors' samples. CDR3s include the opening cysteine and the closing phenylalanine or tryptophan. The D gene is left open where the match is weak. Some rows have no size entry. The others give once, few or many, or a class for an expanded clone.

V	J	D	size	CDR3	DNA
TRBV30	TRBJ2-5	-	many	CAWRRPQETQYF	TGTGCCTGGAGGCGACCCCAAGAGACCCAGTACTTC
TRBV6-2/TRBV6-3	TRBJ2-6	TRBD1	many	CASSYPLAGGFSGANVLTF	TGTGCCAGCAGTTACCCTTTGGCAGGGGGATTCTCTGGGGCCAACGTCCTGACTTTC
TRBV12-3/TRBV12-4	TRBJ1-1	-	many	CASSLRGNTEAFF	TGTGCCAGCAGTTTACGGGGGAACACTGAAGCTTTCTTT
TRBV27	TRBJ2-2	TRBD2	many	CASRWGGGTNTGELFF	TGTGCCAGCAGGTGGGGGGGAGGAACGAACACCGGGGAGCTGTTTTTT
TRBV18	TRBJ2-5	-	many	CASSPPGTRAMWTQYF	TGTGCCAGCTCACCCCCCGGGACAAGGGCCATGTGGACCCAGTACTTC
TRBV11-2	TRBJ2-1	TRBD2	-	CASSSAIFTSGGYNEQFF	TGTGCCAGCAGCTCTGCCATATTCACTAGCGGGGGTTACAATGAGCAGTTCTTC
TRBV7-3	TRBJ2-7	-	many	CASSFGGSYEQYF	TGTGCCAGCAGCTTTGGGGGGTCCTACGAGCAGTACTTC
TRBV5-4	TRBJ2-2	-	many	CASSAEPSGELFF	TGTGCCAGCAGCGCGGAGCCCTCCGGGGAGCTGTTTTTT
TRBV14	TRBJ1-2	TRBD1	few	CASSQDRVGYTF	TGTGCCAGCAGCCAGGACAGGGTTGGCTACACCTTC
TRBV28	TRBJ2-2	-	many	CAVQGESGELFF	TGTGCCGTCCAAGGAGAGTCCGGGGAGCTGTTTTTT
TRBV2	TRBJ2-7	TRBD1	many	CASMYRWEDRGLYEQYF	TGTGCCAGCATGTATCGGTGGGAAGACAGGGGGCTTTACGAGCAGTACTTC
TRBV12-3/TRBV12-4	TRBJ1-1	-	few	CANSPTTQNTEAFF	TGTGCCAACAGCCCCACTACCCAGAACACTGAAGCTTTCTTT
TRBV11-2	TRBJ1-1	-	once	CASSLYFGERGTESFF	-
TRBV19	TRBJ2-1	TRBD2	many	CASKPRGTSGVNEQFF	TGTGCCAGTAAACCCCGGGGCACTAGCGGGGTCAATGAGCAGTTCTTC
TRBV11-2	TRBJ2-5	TRBD2	many	CASSLDRLAGETQYF	TGTGCCAGCAGCTTAGATAGACTAGCGGGGGAGACCCAGTACTTC
TRBV7-2	TRBJ2-7	-	many	CASSPGTDNWYEQYF	TGTGCCAGCAGCCCCGGAACGGACAATTGGTACGAGCAGTACTTC
TRBV20-1	TRBJ2-4	-	-	CSAAKDLRAKNIQYF	TGTAGTGCTGCCAAGGACCTACGTGCCAAAAACATTCAGTACTTC
TRBV28	TRBJ2-5	-	many	CASSGLRETQYF	TGTGCCAGCAGTGGACTAAGAGAGACCCAGTACTTC
TRBV6-2/TRBV6-3	TRBJ2-4	-	many	CASSSGRRRGIQYF	TGTGCCAGCAGTTCCGGGAGACGGCGGGGCATTCAGTACTTC
TRBV3-1	TRBJ2-1	-	many	CASSQDKAPSYNEQFF	TGTGCCAGCAGCCAAGATAAAGCGCCCTCCTACAATGAGCAGTTCTTC
TRBV6-1	TRBJ1-5	TRBD1	many	CASSGDRDQPQHF	TGTGCCAGCAGCGGGGACAGGGACCAGCCCCAGCATTTT
TRBV5-4	TRBJ2-5	-	few	CSSSFGHQAMETQYF	TGTTCCAGCAGCTTTGGGCACCAAGCCATGGAGACCCAGTACTTC
TRBV7-3	TRBJ2-4	-	many	CASSSVPYRVGVGKNIQYF	TGTGCCAGCAGCTCCGTACCTTACAGGGTAGGAGTAGGCAAAAACATTCAGTACTTC
TRBV11-1	TRBJ1-1	-	-	CASSLFSNTEAFF	TGTGCCAGCAGCTTATTTTCGAACACTGAAGCTTTCTTT
TRBV27	TRBJ2-1	TRBD2	few	CASSSSSGTRCFF	TGTGCCAGCAGTTCGTCGAGCGGGACTAGATGCTTCTTC
TRBV6-2/TRBV6-3	TRBJ2-7	-	many	CASKKWGDYEQYF	TGTGCCAGCAAAAAATGGGGAGACTACGAGCAGTACTTC
TRBV18	TRBJ1-2	TRBD1	many	CASSGQGEYGYTF	TGTGCCAGCTCCGGGCAGGGGGAATATGGCTACACCTTC
TRBV6-6	TRBJ2-7	TRBD1	many	CASSYQGAYEQYF	TGTGCCAGCAGTTATCAGGGGGCGTACGAGCAGTACTTC
TRBV2	TRBJ2-3	TRBD2	many	CASSETSGRTDTQYF	TGTGCCAGCAGCGAGACTAGCGGGAGAACAGATACGCAGTATTTT
TRBV6-5	TRBJ1-1	-	-	CASGRTEAFF	TGTGCCAGCGGGCGCACTGAAGCTTTCTTT
TRBV5-1	TRBJ2-1	-	many	CASSLEGSGDEQFF	TGCGCCAGCAGCTTGGAAGGTAGTGGCGATGAGCAGTTCTTC
TRBV28	TRBJ2-7	-	many	CASSLGLWGQYF	TGTGCCAGCAGTTTAGGGCTCTGGGGGCAGTACTTC
TRBV9	TRBJ2-1	TRBD2	few	CASSDPSTSGRASSYNEQLF	TGTGCCAGCAGCGACCCTTCAACTAGCGGGAGGGCGAGTTCCTACAATGAGCAGCTCTTC
TRBV11-1	TRBJ2-6	-	few	CASSSGTTGDNVLTF	TGTGCCAGCAGCTCGGGGACAACTGGGGACAACGTCCTGACTTTC
TRBV12-3/TRBV12-4	TRBJ1-1	-	many	CASSPRPEQVNTEAFF	TGTGCCAGCAGTCCCCGACCCGAACAGGTGAACACTGAAGCTTTCTTT
TRBV29-1	TRBJ2-7	-	many	CSVGRTYEQYF	TGCAGCGTTGGACGGACCTACGAGCAGTACTTC
TRBV7-3	TRBJ2-1	-	many	CASSPSSGYNEQFF	TGTGCCAGCAGCCCGTCCTCAGGGTACAATGAGCAGTTCTTC
TRBV11-2	TRBJ2-1	-	many	CASSLEIGVSGSSYNEQFF	TGTGCCAGCAGCTTAGAAATAGGGGTAAGCGGAAGCTCCTACAATGAGCAGTTCTTC
TRBV20-1	TRBJ2-3	-	many	CSARDFRRNTDTQYF	TGCAGTGCTAGAGATTTTCGGAGAAACACAGATACGCAGTATTTT
TRBV6-2/TRBV6-3	TRBJ2-7	-	many	CASSFGGSFREQYF	TGTGCCAGCAGTTTTGGGGGGAGCTTCCGCGAGCAGTACTTC